Below are 13 T cell receptor beta chains sequenced from a single sample in a study of cytomegalovirus exposure and HLA in healthy donors. Sequencing was performed with immunoSEQ multiplex PCR; in TCRdb, only in-frame clones are kept and a portion is missing. The data show 150,000 to 200,000 clones, 80% to 90% seen once. Material: PBMCs. Receptor source: a young woman in good health and CMV-seronegative.

The chain recombines TRBV11-1 with TRBJ2-1; D unclear. V lost 4 bases to trimming and J lost 4 bases, with 11 bases between them. Germline V gives CDR1 SGHAT, CDR2 FQDESV (reference sequence). The CDR3 loop spans 14 amino acids. The CDR3 nucleotides read TGTGCCAGCAGCTCTAGAGGCGGTTACAATGAGCAGTTCTTC. Protein sequence: CASSSRGGYNEQFF.

The chain links TRBV28 to TRBJ1-5; TRBD1 matches 9 bases. With V trimmed by 7 bases and J by 4 bases, 11 bases remained unmatched. Germline lookup yields CDR1 MDHEN and CDR2 SYDVKM. The CDR3 length is 16 residues. CDR3 in DNA: TGTGCCAGCATAATGGGAGGACAGGGGAGGAATCAGCCCCAGCATTTT. This sequence encodes CASIMGGQGRNQPQHF.

This clone showed up just a few times. V gene TRBV28 combines with J gene TRBJ1-2; D uncertain. The CDR3 is 11 amino acids. Trimming stripped 5 bases from V and 8 bases from J, with 9 bases between. CDR1 is MDHEN and CDR2 is SYDVKM in the germline V gene. In DNA form, the CDR3 reads TGTGCCAGCAGTCCAACTTCGGGCTACACCTTC. This codes for CASSPTSGYTF.

The sample holds many counts of this clone. V usage is TRBV30 and J usage is TRBJ2-2; D might be TRBD1 (5 bases). The length of the CDR3 is 13 residues. The germline V and J ends were trimmed by 2 bases and 5 bases, with 9 bases remaining between them. Germline assignment: CDR1 GTSNPN and CDR2 SVGIG (reference sequence). CDR3 sequence reads: CAWSSPGTGELFF. DNA for the CDR3: TGTGCCTGGAGTTCCCCAGGGACCGGGGAGCTGTTTTTT.

The rearrangement links TRBV19 to TRBJ1-4; D call uncertain. V lost 3 bases to trimming and J lost 17 bases, with 22 bases between them. Germline loops: CDR1 LNHDA, CDR2 SQIVND (reference sequence). This CDR3 is built from 14 residues. CDR3 residues: CASSMEIYSQINFF. The CDR3 coding sequence is TGTGCCAGTAGTATGGAAATCTATAGCCAGATTAACTTTTTT.

The chain has TRBV9 and TRBJ1-5; 8 bases are shared with TRBD1. V lost 4 bases and J lost 10; bases outside the gene matches: 13. The CDR3 extends over 15 amino acids. The germline V gene encodes CDR1 SGDLS and CDR2 YYNGEE. The CDR3 is CASSSRDRSIEPQHF. CDR3 bases: TGTGCCAGCAGCTCCAGGGACAGGTCAATCGAACCCCAGCATTTT.

The V and J genes are TRBV14 and TRBJ2-2; 8 bases are shared with TRBD1. The V and J ends lost 2 bases and 6 bases, in that order; junction bases with no gene match: 8. The CDR3 runs to 16 residues. CDR1 and CDR2 from the germline V gene are SGHDN and FVKESK. CDR3 nucleotides: TGTGCCAGCAGCCAAACCGGGACAGGCTGGTCCGGGGAGCTGTTTTTT. Translating gives CASSQTGTGWSGELFF.

The V gene is TRBV6-6, the J gene TRBJ2-4; 11 bases align to TRBD2. Germline V gene sequence: CDR1 MNHNY, CDR2 SVGAGI (reference sequence). The CDR3 consists of 14 residues. V dropped 7 bases and J dropped 5; count of bases not matched to a gene: 4. The CDR3 nucleotides are TGTGCCAGCAAGCCGGGACTAGCGGAAAACATTCAGTACTTC. This translates into CASKPGLAENIQYF.

J is TRBJ2-7 and V is TRBV30; no clear D gene. With 0 bases removed from V and 0 bases from J, the gap between germline ends came to 9 bases. The CDR3 runs 14 residues. In germline, CDR1 is GTSNPN, CDR2 SVGIG (reference sequence). The CDR3 protein is CAWSVGGHSYEQYF. The CDR3 DNA sequence: TGTGCCTGGAGTGTAGGTGGGCACTCCTACGAGCAGTACTTC.

The V call is TRBV30, the J call TRBJ1-3; possibly TRBD1 for D (6 bases). In germline, CDR1 is GTSNPN, CDR2 SVGIG (reference sequence). V was clipped by 2 bases and J by 6 bases, with 14 bases between them. This CDR3 contains 14 residues. The CDR3 sequence is CAWSRLTGPNTIYF. CDR3 bases: TGTGCCTGGAGTAGACTAACAGGGCCAAACACCATATATTTT. Filled out from reference TRBV30 and TRBJ1-3, the complete variable domain reads SQTIHQWPATLVQPVGSPLSLECTVEGTSNPNLYWYRQAAGRGLQLLFYSVGIGQISSEVPQNLSASRPQDRQFILSSKKLLLSDSGFYLCAWSRLTGPNTIYFGEGSWLTVV.

This clone was observed a few times. This rearrangement joins TRBV18 to TRBJ2-7, with 9 bases aligning to TRBD2. The germline V gene encodes CDR1 KGHSH and CDR2 LQKENI. The CDR3 has 17 residues. J was trimmed by 3 bases and V by 3 bases; bases with no gene match: 12. Written as DNA, the CDR3 is TGTGCCAGCTCACCTCCGCAGGGCGCTAGCGGGAACTACGAGCAGTACTTC. This gives the protein CASSPPQGASGNYEQYF.

The chain's CDR3 is CSARQGQITSEQYF. CDR3 nucleotides: TGCAGCGCGCGACAGGGGCAGATTACGTCCGAGCAGTACTTC. The rearrangement joins TRBV29-1 to TRBJ2-7; 8 positions agree with TRBD1. The ends lost 7 bases at V and 6 bases at J; junction bases unmatched: 14. Germline V CDR1 and CDR2: SQVTM, ANQGSEA. The CDR3 is 14 amino acids.

V and J are TRBV5-1 and TRBJ2-3; the match to TRBD2 covers 11 bases. The CDR3 length is 16 residues. J lost 6 bases, V lost 3 bases, and 9 bases had no gene match. In germline, CDR1 is SGHRS, CDR2 YFSETQ. DNA for the CDR3: TGCGCCAGCAGCTCCGGGACTAGCGGATTTTCGGATACGCAGTATTTT. This translates into CASSSGTSGFSDTQYF.